These T cell receptor beta chains were read from a single sample in a study of Siglec-9 on CD8 T cells in melanoma. Only in-frame clones appear in the TCRdb table, and some are missing; sequencing was by immunoSEQ multiplex PCR. The sample holds about 36,000 clones, roughly 80% seen once. Material for sequencing was Siglec-9- CD8+ T cells sorted from blood. The receptor set was obtained from a human donor in good health. CDR3s include the opening cysteine and the closing phenylalanine or tryptophan. Fields, in order: J gene, CDR3 length, V gene, CDR3 protein.

J gene: TRBJ2-3
CDR3 length: 17
V gene: TRBV11-2
CDR3 protein: CASSLEASGMSTDTQYF

J gene: TRBJ2-7
CDR3 length: 15
V gene: TRBV29-1
CDR3 protein: CSVEDSGTGSYEQYF

J gene: TRBJ1-2
CDR3 length: 13
V gene: TRBV2
CDR3 protein: CASSSGVNYGYTF

J gene: TRBJ1-5
CDR3 length: 15
V gene: TRBV6-1
CDR3 protein: CASSESHPSNQPQHF

J gene: TRBJ2-7
CDR3 length: 15
V gene: TRBV4-2
CDR3 protein: CASSQDGLADYEQYF

J gene: TRBJ2-7
CDR3 length: 19
V gene: TRBV6-1
CDR3 protein: CASSEKNGLAGGWTYEQYF

J gene: TRBJ1-1
CDR3 length: 13
V gene: TRBV27
CDR3 protein: CATAILGNTEAFF

J gene: TRBJ1-2
CDR3 length: 12
V gene: TRBV2
CDR3 protein: CASIGGPYGYTF

J gene: TRBJ2-7
CDR3 length: 12
V gene: TRBV10-2
CDR3 protein: CASRGQGYEQYF

J gene: TRBJ1-1
CDR3 length: 16
V gene: TRBV7-9
CDR3 protein: CASSLVGQVVRTEAFF

J gene: TRBJ2-1
CDR3 length: 13
V gene: TRBV18
CDR3 protein: CASSRPTYNEQFF

J gene: TRBJ2-3
CDR3 length: 15
V gene: TRBV7-8
CDR3 protein: CASSLLAGSTDTQYF

J gene: TRBJ2-3
CDR3 length: 12
V gene: TRBV27
CDR3 protein: CASTDSTDTQYF

J gene: TRBJ2-1
CDR3 length: 15
V gene: TRBV11-2
CDR3 protein: CASSLDLQTYNEQFF

J gene: TRBJ2-7
CDR3 length: 16
V gene: TRBV29-1
CDR3 protein: CSVEDHAAGGPGEQYF

J gene: TRBJ2-2
CDR3 length: 14
V gene: TRBV6-1
CDR3 protein: CASSTGTGAGELFF

J gene: TRBJ2-7
CDR3 length: 15
V gene: TRBV5-1
CDR3 protein: CASSPGTGPTYEQYF

J gene: TRBJ2-1
CDR3 length: 16
V gene: TRBV5-1
CDR3 protein: CASSLAGTGVPNEQFF

J gene: TRBJ2-5
CDR3 length: 12
V gene: TRBV28
CDR3 protein: CASRGLGETQYF

J gene: TRBJ2-1
CDR3 length: 15
V gene: TRBV4-2
CDR3 protein: CASSRGTSDADEQFF

J gene: TRBJ1-2
CDR3 length: 13
V gene: TRBV11-3
CDR3 protein: CASSYGLSDGYTF

J gene: TRBJ2-2
CDR3 length: 14
V gene: TRBV2
CDR3 protein: CASSGLGATGELFF

J gene: TRBJ2-1
CDR3 length: 14
V gene: TRBV4-1
CDR3 protein: CASSQVVIHNEQFF

J gene: TRBJ2-7
CDR3 length: 14
V gene: TRBV18
CDR3 protein: CASSHRDRVYEQYF

J gene: TRBJ2-2
CDR3 length: 16
V gene: TRBV21-1
CDR3 protein: CASSSSHTRTTGELFF

J gene: TRBJ2-7
CDR3 length: 15
V gene: TRBV2
CDR3 protein: CASSEGGGGPHEQYF

J gene: TRBJ2-2
CDR3 length: 16
V gene: TRBV19
CDR3 protein: CASSIDRLSNTGELFF

J gene: TRBJ1-2
CDR3 length: 15
V gene: TRBV30
CDR3 protein: CAWSVLNVNGYGYTF

J gene: TRBJ2-1
CDR3 length: 14
V gene: TRBV11-2
CDR3 protein: CASCPQGTYNEQFF

J gene: TRBJ2-3
CDR3 length: 15
V gene: TRBV29-1
CDR3 protein: CSVEYRGGFTDTQYF

J gene: TRBJ2-5
CDR3 length: 15
V gene: TRBV7-7
CDR3 protein: CASSFRVSPSETQYF

J gene: TRBJ2-7
CDR3 length: 13
V gene: TRBV5-1
CDR3 protein: CASSLNDGYEQYF

J gene: TRBJ2-3
CDR3 length: 11
V gene: TRBV25-1
CDR3 protein: CASQSGDTQYF

J gene: TRBJ1-5
CDR3 length: 14
V gene: TRBV7-3
CDR3 protein: CASSSRQPDQPQHF

J gene: TRBJ1-2
CDR3 length: 12
V gene: TRBV19
CDR3 protein: CASSPDHYGYTF

J gene: TRBJ1-6
CDR3 length: 14
V gene: TRBV5-5
CDR3 protein: CASSLGPNNSPLHF